A selection of T cell receptor beta chains follows, all from one sample in a study of blood T cell repertoires in COVID-19. Method: immunoSEQ multiplex PCR; TCRdb's copy keeps in-frame clones and lacks some. This sample has some 220,000 clones, with around 91% found just once. Sequenced: PBMCs or T cells enriched from blood (not recorded which). Receptor source: a young woman in a cohort exposed to, infected with or recovered from COVID-19 (not recorded which). Both conserved end residues are part of each CDR3. The D gene is left open where the match is weak. Expanded clones are given a class, and other clones once, few, many or no size at all.

CASSSHSSEQPQHF	TGTGCCAGCAGCTCACACAGTTCGGAACAGCCCCAGCATTTT	.	TRBV5-6	14	TRBJ1-5	.
CASNRGTSTDTQYF	TGTGCCAGCAACAGGGGAACTAGCACAGATACGCAGTATTTT	.	TRBV2	14	TRBJ2-3	TRBD1
CASSFETGGMTEAFF	TGTGCCAGCAGCTTCGAGACAGGGGGCATGACTGAAGCTTTCTTT	.	TRBV5-4	15	TRBJ1-1	TRBD1
CASSNQPHIRTGNQPQHF	TGTGCCAGTAGCAACCAACCGCATATTAGGACAGGCAATCAGCCCCAGCATTTT	few	TRBV19	18	TRBJ1-5	.
CASSSLERGREQFF	TGTGCCAGCAGTTCTCTCGAGCGGGGCCGGGAGCAGTTCTTC	.	TRBV6-5	14	TRBJ2-1	TRBD2
CASSRDRPRGTEAFF	TGCGCCAGCAGCCGGGACAGGCCCCGCGGCACTGAAGCTTTCTTT	.	TRBV5-1	15	TRBJ1-1	TRBD1
CASSPPGQTFKGYTF	TGTGCCAGCTCACCTCCGGGACAGACTTTTAAGGGCTACACCTTC	.	TRBV18	15	TRBJ1-2	TRBD1
CASGPSEYEQYF	TGTGCCAGCGGGCCCTCCGAATACGAGCAGTACTTC	.	TRBV27	12	TRBJ2-7	.
CASSFSDRTEAFF	TGTGCCAGCAGCTTCTCAGACAGGACCGAAGCTTTCTTT	.	TRBV11-2	13	TRBJ1-1	.
CASSFAGAREQYF	TGTGCCAGCAGCTTCGCAGGGGCGCGGGAGCAGTACTTC	.	TRBV11-3	13	TRBJ2-7	.
CASSWGPGLAGVREQFF	TGTGCCAGCAGCTGGGGACCGGGACTAGCGGGAGTAAGAGAGCAGTTCTTC	.	TRBV7-9	17	TRBJ2-1	TRBD2
CASSRGRDLSYEQYF	TGTGCCAGCAGCCGAGGCCGGGACTTATCCTACGAGCAGTACTTC	.	TRBV4-2	15	TRBJ2-7	.
CASSQVGGREANIQYF	TGCGCCAGCAGCCAAGTTGGCGGGAGGGAGGCAAACATTCAGTACTTC	.	TRBV4-1	16	TRBJ2-4	TRBD2
CASSSHRGPNTEAFF	TGTGCCAGCAGTTCTCATAGGGGGCCGAACACTGAAGCTTTCTTT	.	TRBV6-5	15	TRBJ1-1	TRBD1
CASSLAVRELFF	TGTGCCAGCAGTCTCGCAGTCAGGGAGCTGTTTTTT	.	TRBV28	12	TRBJ2-2	.
CASSVEEGGTEAFF	TGTGCCAGCAGCGTAGAGGAGGGAGGAACTGAAGCTTTCTTT	.	TRBV9	14	TRBJ1-1	.
CASSFTGGVSGANVLTF	TGTGCCAGCAGCTTCACAGGGGGCGTCTCTGGGGCCAACGTCCTGACTTTC	.	TRBV13	17	TRBJ2-6	TRBD1
CASSEPGQPNYGYTF	TGTGCCAGCAGTGAGCCGGGACAGCCGAATTATGGCTACACCTTC	.	TRBV6-2/TRBV6-3	15	TRBJ1-2	TRBD1
CASTTQETQYF	TGTGCCAGCACTACTCAAGAGACCCAGTACTTC	.	TRBV2	11	TRBJ2-5	.
CASSLFRGSSTDTQYF	TGTGCCAGCAGTTTATTTAGGGGTTCTAGCACAGATACGCAGTATTTT	.	TRBV28	16	TRBJ2-3	.
CASSFTWGGNSPLHF	TGTGCCAGCAGTTTCACCTGGGGAGGTAATTCACCCCTCCACTTT	.	TRBV6-5	15	TRBJ1-6	.
CASRGQGAGELFF	TGTGCCAGCAGGGGACAGGGTGCCGGGGAGCTGTTTTTT	.	TRBV2	13	TRBJ2-2	TRBD1
CASRARRGTEAFF	TGTGCCAGCAGGGCAAGGCGGGGCACTGAAGCTTTCTTT	.	TRBV7-9	13	TRBJ1-1	.
CASSDPGQGRNEQYF	TGCGCCAGCAGTGACCCGGGACAGGGTCGCAACGAGCAGTACTTC	.	TRBV10-1	15	TRBJ2-7	TRBD1
CASSGLSDEQFF	TGTGCCAGCAGCGGGCTGAGTGATGAGCAGTTCTTC	.	TRBV7-8	12	TRBJ2-1	.
CASSYSKLLNRADTQYF	TGTGCCAGCAGTTACTCGAAATTGCTAAATCGCGCAGATACGCAGTATTTT	.	TRBV6-7	17	TRBJ2-3	.
CASRHPHGQELIVTQYF	TGTGCCAGCAGGCATCCCCACGGACAGGAACTCATTGTTACGCAGTATTTT	.	TRBV2	17	TRBJ2-3	TRBD1
CSGEGLHRDTQYF	TGCAGCGGGGAAGGACTTCATCGAGATACGCAGTATTTT	once	TRBV29-1	13	TRBJ2-3	.
CASSLLVPVQETQYF	TGCGCCAGCAGCTTGTTGGTCCCGGTTCAAGAGACCCAGTACTTC	.	TRBV5-1	15	TRBJ2-5	.
CASSLAGQGAAFF	TGCGCCAGCAGCTTGGCCGGGCAGGGGGCAGCTTTCTTT	once	TRBV5-1	13	TRBJ1-1	TRBD1
CASSRDRGDYGYTF	TGCGCCAGTTCCCGGGACAGGGGGGACTATGGCTACACCTTC	.	TRBV4-1	14	TRBJ1-2	TRBD1
CASSQDWGQSADTQYF	TGCGCCAGCAGCCAAGATTGGGGACAGAGTGCAGATACGCAGTATTTT	.	TRBV4-1	16	TRBJ2-3	TRBD1
CASSSRTSGSGEQYF	TGCGCCAGCAGCTCTAGGACTAGCGGTTCGGGAGAGCAGTACTTC	.	TRBV5-1	15	TRBJ2-7	TRBD2
CASSSDRQGGGYTF	TGTGCCAGCAGCTCCGACCGACAGGGGGGTGGCTACACCTTC	.	TRBV7-9	14	TRBJ1-2	TRBD1
CASSPLAYEQYF	TGTGCCAGCAGCCCCCTAGCCTACGAGCAGTACTTC	.	TRBV9	12	TRBJ2-7	.
CASSESPGQGNYGYTF	TGTGCCAGCAGTGAATCGCCGGGACAGGGGAACTATGGCTACACCTTC	once	TRBV6-1	16	TRBJ1-2	TRBD1
CASSPSGDGHQPQHF	TGTGCCAGCAGCCCTTCGGGGGATGGGCATCAGCCCCAGCATTTT	.	TRBV6-2/TRBV6-3	15	TRBJ1-5	.
CASSSRTSGGSGELFF	TGTGCCAGCAGCTCCCGGACTAGCGGGGGGTCCGGGGAGCTGTTTTTT	.	TRBV7-9	16	TRBJ2-2	TRBD2
CASSWLREGLFF	TGTGCCAGCAGTTGGCTCAGGGAGGGACTGTTTTTT	.	TRBV28	12	TRBJ1-4	.
CASSLDREQPQHF	TGTGCCAGCAGCTTAGACAGGGAACAGCCCCAGCATTTT	.	TRBV13	13	TRBJ1-5	.
CASRYRSTNEKLFF	TGTGCCAGCAGATACAGGTCAACTAATGAAAAACTGTTTTTT	.	TRBV2	14	TRBJ1-4	.
CASSPLRRGYEQYF	TGTGCCAGCTCACCACTCCGTCGGGGTTACGAGCAGTACTTC	once	TRBV18	14	TRBJ2-7	.
CASSLSASGGSAQYF	TGTGCCAGCAGTTTATCGGCTAGCGGGGGGTCGGCGCAGTATTTT	.	TRBV27	15	TRBJ2-3	TRBD2
CASSESAGTGGSGYTF	TGTGCCAGCAGTGAAAGTGCTGGGACAGGGGGGTCTGGCTACACCTTC	.	TRBV25-1	16	TRBJ1-2	TRBD1
CASSLGGTGEETQYF	TGTGCCAGCAGCTTAGGGGGGACAGGAGAAGAGACCCAGTACTTC	.	TRBV7-2	15	TRBJ2-5	TRBD1
CASSPRGDSPLHF	TGTGCCAGCAGCCCCAGGGGCGATTCACCCCTCCACTTT	.	TRBV2	13	TRBJ1-6	.
CASSLARVALYNEQFF	TGTGCCAGCAGCTTAGCCAGGGTGGCCTTGTACAATGAGCAGTTCTTC	.	TRBV11-2	16	TRBJ2-1	.
CASRPDRYSNQPQHF	TGTGCCAGCAGACCGGACAGGTATAGCAATCAGCCCCAGCATTTT	.	TRBV6-5	15	TRBJ1-5	TRBD1
CASSEEGANRGREKLFF	TGTGCCAGCAGTGAAGAGGGCGCGAACAGGGGGCGGGAAAAACTGTTTTTT	.	TRBV2	17	TRBJ1-4	TRBD1
CASSAAIGTGELFF	TGTGCCAGCAGTGCCGCGATCGGCACCGGGGAGCTGTTTTTT	.	TRBV2	14	TRBJ2-2	.
CASSLARDTGGYGYTF	TGCGCCAGCAGCTTGGCCCGAGACACAGGTGGATATGGCTACACCTTC	.	TRBV5-1	16	TRBJ1-2	.
CASSPPGVLGGGAEQYF	TGTGCCAGCTCACCACCGGGAGTTCTAGGGGGTGGGGCAGAGCAGTACTTC	once	TRBV18	17	TRBJ2-7	.
CASSLRDTRSGANVLTF	TGTGCCAGCAGCTTACGGGACACCCGCTCTGGGGCCAACGTCCTGACTTTC	.	TRBV7-6	17	TRBJ2-6	.